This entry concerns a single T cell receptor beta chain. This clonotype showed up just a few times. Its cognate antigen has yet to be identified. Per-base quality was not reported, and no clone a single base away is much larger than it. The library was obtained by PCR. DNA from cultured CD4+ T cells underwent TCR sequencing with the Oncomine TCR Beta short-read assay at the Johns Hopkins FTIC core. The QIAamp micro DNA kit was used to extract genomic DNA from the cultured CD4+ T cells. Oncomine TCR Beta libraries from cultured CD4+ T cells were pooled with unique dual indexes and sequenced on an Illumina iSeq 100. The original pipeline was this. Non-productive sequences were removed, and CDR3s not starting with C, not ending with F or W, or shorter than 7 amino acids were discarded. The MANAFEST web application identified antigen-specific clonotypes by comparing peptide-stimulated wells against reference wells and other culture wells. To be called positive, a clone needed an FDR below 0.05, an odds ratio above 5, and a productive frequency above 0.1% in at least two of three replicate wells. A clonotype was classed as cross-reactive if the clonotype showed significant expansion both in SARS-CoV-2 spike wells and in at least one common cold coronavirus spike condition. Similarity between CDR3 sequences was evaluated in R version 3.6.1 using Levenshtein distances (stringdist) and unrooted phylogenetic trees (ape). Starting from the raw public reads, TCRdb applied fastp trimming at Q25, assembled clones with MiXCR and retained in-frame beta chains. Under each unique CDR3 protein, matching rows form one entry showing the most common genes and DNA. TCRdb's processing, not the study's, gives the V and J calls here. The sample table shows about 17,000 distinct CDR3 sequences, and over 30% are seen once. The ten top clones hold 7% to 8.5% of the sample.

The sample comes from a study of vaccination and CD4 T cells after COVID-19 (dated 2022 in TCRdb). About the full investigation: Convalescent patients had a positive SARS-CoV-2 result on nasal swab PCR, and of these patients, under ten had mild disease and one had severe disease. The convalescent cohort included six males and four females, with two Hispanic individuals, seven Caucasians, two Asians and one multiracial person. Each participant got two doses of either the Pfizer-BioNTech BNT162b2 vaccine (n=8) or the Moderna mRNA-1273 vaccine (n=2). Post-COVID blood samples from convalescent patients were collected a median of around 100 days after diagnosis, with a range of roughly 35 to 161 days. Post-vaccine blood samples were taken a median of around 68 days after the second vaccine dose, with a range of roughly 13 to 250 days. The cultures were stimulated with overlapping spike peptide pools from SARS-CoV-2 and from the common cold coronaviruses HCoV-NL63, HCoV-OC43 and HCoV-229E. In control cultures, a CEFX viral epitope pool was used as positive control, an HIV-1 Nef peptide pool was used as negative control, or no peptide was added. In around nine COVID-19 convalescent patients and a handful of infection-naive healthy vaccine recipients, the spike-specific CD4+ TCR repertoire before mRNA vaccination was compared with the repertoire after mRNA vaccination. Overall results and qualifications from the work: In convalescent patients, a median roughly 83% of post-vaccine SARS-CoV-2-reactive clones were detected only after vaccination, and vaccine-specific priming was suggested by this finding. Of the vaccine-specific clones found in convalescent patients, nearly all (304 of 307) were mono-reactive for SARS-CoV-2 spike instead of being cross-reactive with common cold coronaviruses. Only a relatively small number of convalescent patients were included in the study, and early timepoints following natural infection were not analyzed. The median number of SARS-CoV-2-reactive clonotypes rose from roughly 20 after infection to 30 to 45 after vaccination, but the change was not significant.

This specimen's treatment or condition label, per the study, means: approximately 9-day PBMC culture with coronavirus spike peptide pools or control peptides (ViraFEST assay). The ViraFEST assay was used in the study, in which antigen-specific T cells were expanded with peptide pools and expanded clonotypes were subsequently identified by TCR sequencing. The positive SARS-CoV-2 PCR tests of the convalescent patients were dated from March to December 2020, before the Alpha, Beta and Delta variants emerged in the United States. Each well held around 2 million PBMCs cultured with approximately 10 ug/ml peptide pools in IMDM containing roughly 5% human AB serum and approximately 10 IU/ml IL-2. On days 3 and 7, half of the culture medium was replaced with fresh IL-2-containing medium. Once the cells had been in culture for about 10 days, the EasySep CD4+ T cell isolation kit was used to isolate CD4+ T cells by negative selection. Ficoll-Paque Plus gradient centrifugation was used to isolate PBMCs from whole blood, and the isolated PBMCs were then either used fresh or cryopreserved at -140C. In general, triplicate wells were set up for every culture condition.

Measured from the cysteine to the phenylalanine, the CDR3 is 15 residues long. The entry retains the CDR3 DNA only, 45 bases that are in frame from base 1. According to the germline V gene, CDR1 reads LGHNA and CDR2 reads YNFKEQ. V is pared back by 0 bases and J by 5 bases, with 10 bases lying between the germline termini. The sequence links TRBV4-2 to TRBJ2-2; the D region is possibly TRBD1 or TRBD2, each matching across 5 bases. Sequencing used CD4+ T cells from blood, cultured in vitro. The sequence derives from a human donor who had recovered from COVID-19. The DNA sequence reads TGTGCCAGCAGCCAAGAGGGCAGGGAGACCGGGGAGCTGTTTTTT. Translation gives CASSQEGRETGELFF.